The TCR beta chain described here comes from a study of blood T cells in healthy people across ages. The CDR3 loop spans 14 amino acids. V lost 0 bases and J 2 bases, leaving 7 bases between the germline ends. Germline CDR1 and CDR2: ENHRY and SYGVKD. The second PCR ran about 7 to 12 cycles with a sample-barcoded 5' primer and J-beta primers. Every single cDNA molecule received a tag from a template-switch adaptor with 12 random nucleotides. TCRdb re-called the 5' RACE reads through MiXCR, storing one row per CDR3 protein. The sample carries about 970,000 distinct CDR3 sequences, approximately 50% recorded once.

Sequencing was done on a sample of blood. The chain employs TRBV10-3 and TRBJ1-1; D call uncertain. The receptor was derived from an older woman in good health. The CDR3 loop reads CAISESVLNTEAFF. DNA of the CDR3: TGTGCCATCAGTGAGTCGGTTTTAAACACTGAAGCTTTCTTT.